The TCR beta chain under discussion was sequenced for a study of CD8+ T cells in alopecia areata. Study details: Treated individuals took tofacitinib by mouth, 5 to 10 mg twice daily. Notes on the study in general: Tissue-resident alphabeta T cells belonging to normal skin likewise get sequenced within scalp specimens. Clonality exceeded that of normal scalp in lesional scalp, most notably in alopecia totalis/universalis.

With respect to this clone: Its specificity is unknown.

Those with alopecia areata gave lesional scalp punch biopsies and peripheral blood. Germline assignment: CDR1 SGDLS and CDR2 YYNGEE. After removal of 0 bases from V and 4 bases from J, the junction contained 3 bases not matched to a gene. The CDR3 is 17 amino acids. Investigators isolated RNA and reverse transcribed it into cDNA to act as the sequencing template. This table comes from immunoSEQ multiplex PCR, and its TCRdb copy is limited to in-frame clones, with some not included. This sample has over 110,000 clones; about 47% occur once, and the top ten carry approximately 0.99%. The sample in question was CD4+ T cells sorted from blood, obtained at week 0. The clonotype was recovered from a human donor with alopecia areata. The V call is TRBV9, the J call TRBJ2-4; 14 nucleotides align to TRBD2. The CDR3 loop is CASSVGLAGGIKNIQYF. As DNA, the CDR3 is TGTGCCAGCAGCGTAGGACTAGCGGGAGGGATTAAAAACATTCAGTACTTC.